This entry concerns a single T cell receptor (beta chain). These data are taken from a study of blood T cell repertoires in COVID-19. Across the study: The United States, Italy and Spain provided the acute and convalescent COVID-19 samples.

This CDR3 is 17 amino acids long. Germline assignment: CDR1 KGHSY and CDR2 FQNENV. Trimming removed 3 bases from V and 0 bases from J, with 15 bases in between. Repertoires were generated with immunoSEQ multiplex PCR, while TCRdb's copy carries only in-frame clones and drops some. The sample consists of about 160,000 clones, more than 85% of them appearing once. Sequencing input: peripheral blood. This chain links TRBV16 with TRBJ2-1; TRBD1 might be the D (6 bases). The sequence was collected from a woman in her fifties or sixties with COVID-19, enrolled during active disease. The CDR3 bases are TGTGCCAGCAGCCACCCCGCGAGGGGGATCTCCTACAATGAGCAGTTCTTC. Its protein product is CASSHPARGISYNEQFF. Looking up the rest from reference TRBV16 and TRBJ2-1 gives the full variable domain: GEEVAQTPKHLVRGEGQKAKLYCAPIKGHSYVFWYQQVLKNEFKFLISFQNENVFDETGMPKERFSAKCLPNSPCSLEIQATKLEDSAVYFCASSHPARGISYNEQFFGPGTRLTVL.